This TCR beta chain was identified during a study of early T cells in non-severe SARS-CoV-2 infection. Study overall: Alpha and beta chains were unpaired, from unsorted whole-blood bulk RNA.

A few counts support this clonotype. Individually, cDNA molecules had unique molecular identifiers attached to them. TCRdb analysed the 5' RACE reads with MiXCR anew, one entry per CDR3 protein. This sample has 50,000 to 70,000 distinct CDR3 sequences, with under 10% found just once. This CDR3 is 15 amino acids long. Trimming removed 0 bases from V and 0 bases from J, with 10 bases in between. CDR1 and CDR2 (germline): SGDLS, YYNGEE. The gene calls are TRBV9 and TRBJ2-7; a possible D gene is TRBD1 (5 bases). This TCR was sampled from an adult who was a healthcare worker with PCR-confirmed SARS-CoV-2 infection or an uninfected control (not recorded which). The material sequenced was whole blood. The CDR3 DNA sequence: TGTGCCAGCAGCGTAGATACAGGTAGCTCCTACGAGCAGTACTTC. It is translated as CASSVDTGSSYEQYF. Looking up the rest from reference TRBV9 and TRBJ2-7 gives the full variable domain: DSGVTQTPKHLITATGQRVTLRCSPRSGDLSVYWYQQSLDQGLQFLIQYYNGEERAKGNILERFSAQQFPDLHSELNLSSLELGDSALYFCASSVDTGSSYEQYFGPGTRLTVT.